This T cell receptor beta chain is drawn from a study of CD8+ T cells in alopecia areata. The CDR3 runs to 14 residues. V was pared by 7 bases and J by 8 bases, with 8 bases of the junction left unmatched. Germline V gives CDR1 SNHLY, CDR2 FYNNEI. Sorting separated CD4+ and CD8+ T cells out of PBMCs. Sequencing relied on a cDNA template that was reverse transcribed from extracted RNA. Clones were read by immunoSEQ multiplex PCR, and TCRdb kept only the in-frame ones, dropping some. The data show under 250,000 clones, with around three fifths seen just once and over 0.4% held by the top ten. This clonotype was obtained from a human donor with alopecia areata. This material consisted of CD4+ T cells sorted from blood, taken at week 0. The rearrangement uses TRBV2 and TRBJ1-4, with TRBD1 matching 9 bases. The DNA for the CDR3 is TGTGCCAGCAATCAGCACAGGGGGCGCGAAAAACTGTTTTTT. This translates into CASNQHRGREKLFF. The full variable domain, rest sourced from reference TRBV2 and TRBJ1-4, is EPEVTQTPSHQVTQMGQEVILRCVPISNHLYFYWYRQILGQKVEFLVSFYNNEISEKSEIFDDQFSVERPDGSNFTLKIRSTKLEDSAMYFCASNQHRGREKLFFGSGTQLSVL.